This entry describes one T cell receptor (beta chain). Assay used: immunoSEQ multiplex PCR; TCRdb lists only in-frame clones, some missing. The sample has fewer than 25,000 clones; approximately 85% are singletons. The length of the CDR3 is 15 residues. Germline values: CDR1 MNHNS, CDR2 SASEGT. V lost 5 bases, J lost 3 bases, and 7 bases stayed unmatched. This sample was taken from a study of graft-versus-host responses after intestinal transplantation. This rearrangement joins TRBV6-1 to TRBJ2-7, with 10 bases that match TRBD2. The sequencing used PBMCs, collected approximately 450 days after intestinal transplant. This clonotype originated in a human patient who received an intestinal transplant, so some T cells may come from the graft donor. In nucleotides, the CDR3 is TGTGCCAGCAGTAAGTCGGCTAGCGGGAGCTACGAGCAGTACTTC. This encodes CASSKSASGSYEQYF.